Detailed here is one TCR beta chain. The antigen remains undetermined. These data originate in a study of CD4 T cells in relation to SARS-CoV-2 and coronaviruses. Study findings and constraints: In around 63% of donors, memory CD4+ clonotypes crossrecognized SARS-CoV-2 and at least one common cold coronavirus spike.

Some clones are missing from TCRdb's copy, which holds only in-frame ones; the method was immunoSEQ multiplex PCR. Of approximately 60,000 clones in the sample, around 92% are singletons; the top ten hold around 0.41%. Trimming shortened V by 6 bases and J by 6 bases, and 12 bases separated the two germline ends. Germline V CDR1 and CDR2: SGHTA, FQGNSA. The CDR3 is 12 residues long. This sequence joins TRBV7-2 and TRBJ2-7; unclear D gene. The clonotype was recovered from an adult with COVID-19. Sequenced input: naive CD4+ T cells from PBMCs. As for subset: naive CD4+ T cells isolated by negative enrichment. The CDR3 region is CASSQSTGEQYF. The CDR3 region has the DNA TGTGCCAGCAGTCAATCTACCGGCGAGCAGTACTTC.